A few counts support the clone carrying this T cell receptor (beta chain). These data belong to a study of blood T cell repertoires in COVID-19. With V trimmed by 2 bases and J by 5 bases, 4 bases remained unmatched. The CDR3 contains 15 residues. The germline V gene has CDR1 MNHEY and CDR2 SVGAGI. In the source study's methods: Cell counts per sample came from amplifying reference gene primers. Libraries were prepared by immunoSEQ multiplex PCR; TCRdb keeps only in-frame clonotypes and omits some of them. V and J calls and clone size are as listed in that table; D and trimming were resolved from the DNA. The sample yields roughly 29,000 clones, roughly 70% seen once.

This receptor was identified in a boy aged 2 to 9 with active or convalescent COVID-19. The chain couples TRBV6-5 to TRBJ2-1; 9 nucleotides align to TRBD2. Specimen: peripheral blood. The CDR3 bases are TGTGCCAGCAGTTACGTGTCTAGCGGGAACAATGAGCAGTTCTTC. Protein product: CASSYVSSGNNEQFF.